This is a list of T cell receptor beta chains from one sample in a study of CD8+CD57+ T cells in acquired aplastic anemia. TCRdb passed the reads through MiXCR, listing each CDR3 protein once. Seen here are about 180,000 distinct CDR3 sequences, nearly 65% observed once, and the top ten hold approximately 42%. The sample was sorted CD4+, CD8+, or CD8+CD57+ T cells (not recorded which) from PBMCs. These receptors were obtained from a human donor with aplastic anemia. Both conserved end residues are part of each CDR3. The D gene is left open where the match is weak. Clone sizes are given selectively: once, few, many, or a class where the clone is expanded.

TRBJ2-3 | . | . | TRBV7-3 | CASSLDTISTDTQYF | TGTGCCAGCAGCTTGGACACCATAAGCACAGATACGCAGTATTTT
TRBJ2-2 | . | . | TRBV7-2 | CASSVAGELVF | TGTGCCAGCAGCGTGGCCGGGGAGCTGGTTTTT
TRBJ2-7 | . | . | TRBV24-1 | CATSESQGAAYEQYF | TGTGCCACCAGTGAGTCTCAGGGTGCAGCCTACGAGCAGTACTTC
TRBJ2-7 | TRBD1 | many | TRBV6-5 | CASSYSLRQGYEQYF | TGTGCCAGCAGTTACTCACTCCGACAGGGCTACGAGCAGTACTTC
TRBJ2-3 | TRBD2 | . | TRBV16 | CASSQPSGRATDTQYF | TGTGCCAGCAGCCAGCCCAGCGGGAGGGCCACAGATACGCAGTATTTT
TRBJ1-5 | TRBD1 | . | TRBV15 | CATSRTLDRGTYSNQPQHF | TGTGCCACCAGCAGAACGCTTGACAGGGGGACATATAGCAATCAGCCCCAGCATTTT
TRBJ1-2 | . | . | TRBV19 | CASSFRGSDGYTF | TGTGCCAGTAGCTTCAGGGGCTCGGATGGCTACACCTTC
TRBJ2-3 | . | . | TRBV7-2 | CASSSRGTTEADTQYF | TGTGCCAGCAGCTCACGCGGGACAACCGAGGCAGATACGCAGTATTTT
TRBJ2-7 | TRBD1 | many | TRBV6-5 | CASSIGQGYEQYF | TGTGCCAGCAGTATCGGACAGGGATACGAGCAGTACTTC
TRBJ2-2 | . | . | TRBV5-1 | CASRPGDTGELFF | TGCGCCAGCAGACCAGGGGACACCGGGGAGCTGTTTTTT
TRBJ1-1 | . | . | TRBV24-1 | CATSAGLEAFF | TGTGCCACCAGTGCGGGCTTAGAAGCTTTCTTT
TRBJ1-2 | . | . | TRBV24-1 | CATNGGVAAGYTF | TGTGCCACCAACGGAGGGGTTGCTGCTGGCTACACCTTC
TRBJ1-2 | . | many | TRBV7-2 | CASSNSQDSLYGYTF | TGTGCCAGCAGCAATTCACAGGATTCTCTTTATGGCTACACCTTC
TRBJ2-3 | . | . | TRBV20-1 | CSARTFPGSEHTDTQYF | TGCAGTGCTAGAACCTTCCCCGGGTCCGAACACACAGATACGCAGTATTTT
TRBJ1-1 | . | . | TRBV4-1 | CASSQEGRRMNTEAFF | TGCGCCAGCAGCCAAGAGGGACGCCGGATGAACACTGAAGCTTTCTTT
TRBJ2-2 | TRBD1 | . | TRBV10-3 | CASWEETGTSGELFF | TGTGCCTCCTGGGAAGAGACAGGGACATCCGGGGAGCTGTTTTTT
TRBJ2-3 | TRBD2 | few | TRBV19 | CASSSLAGDTQYF | TGTGCCAGTAGTAGTCTAGCGGGAGATACGCAGTATTTT
TRBJ2-1 | . | . | TRBV7-2 | CASSLAGGLDEQFF | TGTGCCAGCAGCTTAGCGGGGGGGCTAGATGAGCAGTTCTTC
TRBJ1-2 | . | . | TRBV14 | CASSQEPWAGHGYTF | TGTGCCAGCAGCCAAGAGCCTTGGGCAGGGCATGGCTACACCTTC
TRBJ1-1 | TRBD1 | once | TRBV7-2 | CASSPREFRDRGIVDTEAFF | TGTGCCAGCAGCCCGCGAGAATTCCGGGACAGGGGCATAGTAGACACTGAAGCTTTCTTT
TRBJ2-7 | TRBD2 | few | TRBV7-9 | CASSLLREGLYEQYF | TGTGCCAGCAGCTTATTACGGGAGGGATTGTACGAGCAGTACTTC
TRBJ2-1 | . | . | TRBV6-6 | CASSSDKEAYNEQFF | TGTGCCAGCAGTTCAGACAAGGAGGCCTACAATGAGCAGTTCTTC
TRBJ2-7 | TRBD1 | . | TRBV3-1 | CASSQVMTGGYEQYF | TGTGCCAGCAGCCAAGTAATGACAGGGGGGTACGAGCAGTACTTC
TRBJ1-6 | TRBD1 | . | TRBV10-1 | CASSHGQGDNSPLHF | TGCGCCAGCAGCCATGGACAGGGGGATAATTCACCCCTCCACTTT
TRBJ1-5 | TRBD1 | . | TRBV19 | CASDPGQGKGFQPQHF | TGTGCCAGTGATCCGGGACAGGGAAAGGGGTTTCAGCCCCAGCATTTT
TRBJ1-2 | . | many | TRBV6-2/TRBV6-3 | CASSPFRSSNYGYTF | TGTGCCAGCAGTCCGTTCCGATCCTCTAACTATGGCTACACCTTC
TRBJ1-1 | . | . | TRBV7-3 | CASSMQMNTEAFF | TGTGCCAGCAGCATGCAGATGAACACTGAAGCTTTCTTT
TRBJ1-6 | TRBD1 | . | TRBV20-1 | CSAATGGRNSPLHF | TGCAGTGCCGCTACAGGGGGCAGGAATTCACCCCTCCACTTT
TRBJ2-5 | . | . | TRBV24-1 | CATTYGGAETQYF | TGTGCCACCACCTATGGTGGGGCAGAGACCCAGTACTTC
TRBJ2-7 | . | . | TRBV9 | CASSVGYRDPYEQYF | TGTGCCAGCAGCGTAGGGTACAGGGATCCCTACGAGCAGTACTTC
TRBJ2-5 | . | . | TRBV15 | CATSRGETQYF | TGTGCCACCAGCAGAGGAGAGACCCAGTACTTC
TRBJ2-1 | . | . | TRBV19 | CASIRASNVPISSYNEQFF | TGTGCCAGTATCAGGGCCTCGAACGTACCAATTAGCTCCTACAATGAGCAGTTCTTC
TRBJ2-3 | TRBD2 | . | TRBV10-3 | CATSESMLAGVLDTQYF | TGTGCCACCAGTGAGTCTATGCTAGCGGGAGTCTTAGATACGCAGTATTTT
TRBJ2-1 | . | . | TRBV29-1 | CSVGSQATYNEQFF | TGCAGCGTTGGGAGTCAGGCCACCTACAATGAGCAGTTCTTC
TRBJ1-1 | . | . | TRBV5-1 | CASSLEGRGAFF | TGCGCCAGCAGCTTGGAAGGGAGGGGAGCTTTCTTT
TRBJ1-2 | TRBD1 | once | TRBV5-1 | CASSPGGRGRVDYGYTF | TGCGCCAGCAGCCCGGGGGGCAGGGGGCGCGTGGACTATGGCTACACCTTC
TRBJ1-2 | . | many | TRBV29-1 | CSVEAQRGSGYGYTF | TGCAGCGTTGAAGCTCAAAGGGGGTCGGGCTATGGCTACACCTTC
TRBJ2-2 | TRBD1 | many | TRBV6-6 | CASRDTDRGNTGELFF | TGTGCCAGCAGGGACACCGACAGGGGGAACACCGGGGAGCTGTTTTTT
TRBJ1-2 | TRBD1 | . | TRBV7-2 | CASSPQTGGVYGYTF | TGTGCCAGCAGCCCCCAGACAGGGGGCGTTTATGGCTACACCTTC
TRBJ2-3 | . | many | TRBV20-1 | CSANSEHTDTQYF | TGCAGTGCTAATAGCGAACACACAGATACGCAGTATTTT
TRBJ1-4 | . | . | TRBV5-1 | CASSLVGGNEKLFF | TGCGCCAGCAGCTTGGTTGGAGGAAATGAAAAACTGTTTTTT
TRBJ1-5 | . | . | TRBV7-8 | CASSWVAGSNQPQHF | TGTGCCAGCAGCTGGGTAGCGGGGTCTAATCAGCCCCAGCATTTT
TRBJ1-6 | TRBD1 | . | TRBV29-1 | CSVGDRGGNSPLHF | TGCAGCGTTGGGGACAGGGGGGGAAATTCACCCCTCCACTTT
TRBJ2-3 | TRBD2 | . | TRBV7-2 | CASSIRTSGGSDTQYF | TGTGCCAGCAGCATCAGAACTAGCGGGGGCTCAGATACGCAGTATTTT
TRBJ2-1 | . | . | TRBV7-7 | CASRDATNTGEQFF | TGTGCCAGCAGGGACGCAACGAACACCGGGGAGCAGTTCTTC
TRBJ2-1 | TRBD1 | many | TRBV19 | CASRLGTGDNEQFF | TGTGCCAGTAGGTTAGGGACAGGGGACAATGAGCAGTTCTTC
TRBJ1-2 | . | . | TRBV6-5 | CASSAQIFAYGYTF | TGTGCCAGCAGTGCACAGATTTTTGCATATGGCTACACCTTC
TRBJ2-3 | . | . | TRBV5-1 | CASSISTGYTDTRYF | TGTGCCAGCAGCATATCCACAGGGTACACAGATACGCGGTATTTT
TRBJ2-7 | . | . | TRBV24-1 | CATRASDSYEQYF | TGTGCCACCCGTGCGTCGGACTCCTACGAGCAGTACTTC
TRBJ1-2 | . | . | TRBV6-1 | CASSYLQNYGYTF | TGTGCCAGCAGTTACCTACAGAACTATGGCTACACCTTC
TRBJ2-5 | . | many | TRBV6-1 | CASSEDLEETQYF | TGTGCCAGCAGTGAAGACCTGGAGGAGACCCAGTACTTC
TRBJ2-1 | TRBD1 | . | TRBV7-9 | CASSPTGTGGSSEQFF | TGTGCCAGCAGCCCTACCGGGACAGGGGGCTCATCTGAGCAGTTCTTC
TRBJ1-6 | . | many | TRBV19 | CATTFGPNSPLHF | TGTGCCACCACCTTTGGTCCGAATTCACCCCTCCACTTT
TRBJ1-3 | . | many | TRBV2 | CASSWAGDGNTIYF | TGTGCCAGCAGTTGGGCAGGGGATGGAAACACCATATATTTT
TRBJ2-3 | . | few | TRBV20-1 | CSARPGAPQYF | TGCAGTGCTAGGCCGGGAGCCCCACAGTATTTT